These 4 T cell receptor beta chains share one sample of origin, sequenced in a study of CD4 T cells in relation to SARS-CoV-2 and coronaviruses (dated by TCRdb to the early 2020s). CD4+ T cells from unexposed donors were collected before the COVID-19 pandemic (2011-2018). The library came from the immunoSEQ multiplex PCR assay. TCRdb carries this immuneACCESS record with in-frame sequences only. Its versions omit some clonotypes, under half of them owing to an unresolved V gene in the studies checked, with the rest unexplained. The sample records around 70,000 clones, over 70% of which are singletons. The ten largest make up around 1.6% of the sample. Material: memory CD4+ T cells from PBMCs. The cell subset or site tag for this specimen amounts to: memory (non-naive) CD4+ T cells. These receptor sequences come from a human donor in good health.

J is TRBJ2-5 and V is TRBV2, with a possible D match to TRBD2 (6 bases). The CDR3 is made up of 14 amino acids. Germline V lookup: CDR1 SNHLY, CDR2 FYNNEI. The V gene lost 1 base and the J gene lost 2 bases, with 8 bases spanning the gap. The CDR3, as DNA: TGTGCCAGCAGTGAAGGGACTATACAAGAGACCCAGTACTTC. It is translated as CASSEGTIQETQYF.

V usage is TRBV24-1 and J usage is TRBJ2-5, with D possibly TRBD2 on 5 matching bases. There are 13 residues in the CDR3. Looked up from germline, CDR1 is KGHDR and CDR2 is SFDVKD. The germline V and J ends were trimmed by 5 bases and 2 bases, with 8 bases remaining between them. The CDR3 coding sequence is TGTGCCACCAGTGCAGCGGCTCAAGAGACCCAGTACTTC. This sequence encodes CATSAAAQETQYF.

The chain has TRBV6-5 and TRBJ2-7; TRBD2 aligns across 13 bases. The J segment lost 1 base and the V segment lost 7 bases, leaving 1 base of the junction unmatched. Germline V CDR1 and CDR2: MNHEY, SVGAGI. There are 14 residues in the CDR3. CDR3 sequence (DNA): TGTGCCAGCAAACTAGCGGGGGGGTCCTACGAGCAGTACTTC. This encodes CASKLAGGSYEQYF.

The chain is built from TRBV5-1 and TRBJ2-5; 12 bases match TRBD2. The CDR3 is made up of 15 amino acids. From germline, CDR1 is SGHRS and CDR2 YFSETQ. V lost 3 bases and J lost 5; bases outside the gene matches: 5. CDR3: CASSYLAGGRETQYF. DNA for the CDR3: TGCGCCAGCAGCTACCTAGCGGGGGGGCGCGAGACCCAGTACTTC.